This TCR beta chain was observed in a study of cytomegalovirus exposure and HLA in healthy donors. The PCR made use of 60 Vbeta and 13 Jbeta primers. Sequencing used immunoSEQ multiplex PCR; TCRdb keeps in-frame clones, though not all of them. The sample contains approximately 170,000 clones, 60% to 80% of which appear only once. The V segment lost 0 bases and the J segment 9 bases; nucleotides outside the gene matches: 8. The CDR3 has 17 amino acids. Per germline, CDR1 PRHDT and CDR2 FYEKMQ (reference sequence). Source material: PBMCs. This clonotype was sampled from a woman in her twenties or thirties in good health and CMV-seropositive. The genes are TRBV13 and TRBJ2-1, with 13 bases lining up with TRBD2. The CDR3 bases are TGTGCCAGCAGCTTAGGATCAGGACTAGCGGGAGCAGGTGAGCAGTTCTTC. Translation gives CASSLGSGLAGAGEQFF.